This T cell receptor (beta chain) was obtained from a study of T-cell reconstitution after alpha-beta-depleted transplantation in children. Unique molecular identifiers were incorporated into the prepared TCRbeta library. TCRdb redid the calling of the PCR reads with MiXCR, one entry per CDR3 protein. The sample lists hundreds of thousands of distinct CDR3 sequences, over 15% occurring once. The CDR3 has 15 residues. With V trimmed by 5 bases and J by 3 bases, 7 bases remained unmatched. Germline CDR1 MDHEN, CDR2 SYDVKM. The chain has TRBV28 and TRBJ2-5; the match to TRBD1 covers 9 bases. The starting material was PBMCs from the stem cell graft donor, obtained from the stem cell graft. This TCR came from a human donor who donated a stem cell graft to a child with acute myeloid leukemia. CDR3 nucleotides: TGTGCCAGCAGTCCACGGGACAGGGTTAAAGAGACCCAGTACTTC. It translates to CASSPRDRVKETQYF.